The entry below describes one T cell receptor (beta chain). Trimming shortened V by 3 bases and J by 9 bases, and 3 bases separated the two germline ends. Germline V gives CDR1 SNHLY, CDR2 FYNNEI. The CDR3 spans 10 residues. This record comes from a study of shared clonotypes between healthy human individuals. Across the whole study: For every donor, three CD4 naive, three CD4 memory, two CD8 naive and one CD8 memory plates were used.

Measured with immunoSEQ multiplex PCR; TCRdb has only the in-frame clones, and not every one. Found here are approximately 240,000 clones, over 60% of them singletons; the top ten hold around 10%. Input material: memory CD4+ T cells sorted from blood. As to subset: CD45RA-negative fraction. The receptor comes from a man aged 25-45 years in good health. The chain carries TRBV2 and TRBJ2-1, with D uncertain. DNA for the CDR3: TGTGCCAGCAGTGATGTTGAGCAGTTCTTC. Translated, it gives CASSDVEQFF.